The T cell receptor beta chain described here comes from a study of T-cell memory formation after mild COVID-19. Study background: Largely donor-specific sequence clusters came from two donors.

Study findings and constraints: Clones contracting day 15 to 85 were balanced CD4/CD8; later expanders leaned CD4+.

This clonotype was observed a single time. Its target is not known. One entry per CDR3 protein, called by TCRdb with MiXCR from the 5' RACE reads. The table shows roughly 110,000 distinct CDR3 sequences, with under 15% occurring only once. This CDR3 contains 14 residues. In germline, CDR1 is MNHEY, CDR2 SVGEGT. The germline V and J ends were trimmed by 7 bases and 7 bases, with 17 bases remaining between them. The sample taken for sequencing was PBMCs or a T cell subset sorted from them (not recorded which). V is TRBV6-2 or TRBV6-3 and J is TRBJ2-4, with D tentatively TRBD1 or TRBD2 (5 bases each). The sequence was obtained from an adult woman who had mild COVID-19 (a few samples of this study predate the infection). Cell type and time point are not known. The chain's CDR3 is CASTASGTKNIQYF. CDR3 coding DNA: TGTGCCAGCACCGCATCCGGGACGAAGAACATTCAGTACTTC.